This T cell receptor beta chain was profiled in a study of blood T cell repertoires in COVID-19. Profiled with immunoSEQ multiplex PCR; TCRdb holds only in-frame clones, not every one. The sample has 250,000 to 300,000 clones, 75% to 90% seen once. Source material: peripheral blood. This receptor was identified in a man in his fifties or sixties who had recovered from COVID-19.

The CDR3 sequence is CAWSPLDYGYTF. The CDR3 DNA sequence: TGTGCCTGGAGTCCCTTAGACTATGGCTACACCTTC. This chain connects TRBV30 to TRBJ1-2; D remains unclear. The CDR3 runs to 12 residues. Trimming pared 2 bases from V and 3 bases from J, leaving 7 bases between. The V gene's germline CDR1 is GTSNPN and CDR2 SVGIG (reference sequence).